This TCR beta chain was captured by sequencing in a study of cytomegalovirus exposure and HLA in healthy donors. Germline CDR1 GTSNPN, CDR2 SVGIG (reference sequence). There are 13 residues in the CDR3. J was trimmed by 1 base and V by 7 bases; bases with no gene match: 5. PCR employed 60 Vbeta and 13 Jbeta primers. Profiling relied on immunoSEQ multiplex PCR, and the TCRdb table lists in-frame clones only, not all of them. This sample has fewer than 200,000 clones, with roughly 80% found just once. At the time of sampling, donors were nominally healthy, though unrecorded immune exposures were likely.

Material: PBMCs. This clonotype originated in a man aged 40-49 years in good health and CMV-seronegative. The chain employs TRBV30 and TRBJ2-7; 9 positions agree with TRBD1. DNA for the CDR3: TGTGCCTCCCTGGGACAGGGTTCCTACGAGCAGTACTTC. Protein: CASLGQGSYEQYF.